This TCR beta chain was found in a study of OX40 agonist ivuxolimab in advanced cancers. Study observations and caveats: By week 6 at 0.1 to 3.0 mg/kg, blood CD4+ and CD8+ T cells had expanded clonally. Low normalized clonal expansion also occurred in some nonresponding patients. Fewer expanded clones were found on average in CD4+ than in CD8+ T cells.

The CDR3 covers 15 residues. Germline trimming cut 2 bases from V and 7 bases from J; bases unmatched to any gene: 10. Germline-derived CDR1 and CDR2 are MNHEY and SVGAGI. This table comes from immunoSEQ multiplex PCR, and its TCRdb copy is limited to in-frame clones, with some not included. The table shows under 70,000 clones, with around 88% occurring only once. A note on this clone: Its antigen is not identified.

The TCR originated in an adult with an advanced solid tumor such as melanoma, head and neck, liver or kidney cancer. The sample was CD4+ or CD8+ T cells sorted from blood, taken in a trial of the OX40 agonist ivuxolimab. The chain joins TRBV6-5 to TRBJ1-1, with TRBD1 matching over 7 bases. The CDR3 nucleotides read TGTGCCAGCAGTTACCAGAGACAGGGATCTAGTGAAGCTTTCTTT. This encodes CASSYQRQGSSEAFF.